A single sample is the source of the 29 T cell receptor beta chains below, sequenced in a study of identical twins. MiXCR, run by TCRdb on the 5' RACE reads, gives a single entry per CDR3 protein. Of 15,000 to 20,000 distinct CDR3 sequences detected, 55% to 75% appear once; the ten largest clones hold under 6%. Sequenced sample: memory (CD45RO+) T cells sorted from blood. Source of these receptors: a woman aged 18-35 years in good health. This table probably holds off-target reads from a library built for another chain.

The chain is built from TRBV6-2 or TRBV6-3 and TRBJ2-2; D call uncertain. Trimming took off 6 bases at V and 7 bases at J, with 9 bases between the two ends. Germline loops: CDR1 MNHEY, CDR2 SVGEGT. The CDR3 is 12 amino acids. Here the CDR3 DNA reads TGTGCCAGCAGCCCAGACATCGGGGAGCTGTTTTTT. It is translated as CASSPDIGELFF.

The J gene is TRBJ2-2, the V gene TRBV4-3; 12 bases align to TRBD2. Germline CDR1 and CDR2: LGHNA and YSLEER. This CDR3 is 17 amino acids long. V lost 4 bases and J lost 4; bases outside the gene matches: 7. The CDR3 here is CASSRPPTSGGTGELFF. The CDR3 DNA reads TGCGCCAGCAGCCGCCCTCCGACTAGCGGGGGCACCGGGGAGCTGTTTTTT.

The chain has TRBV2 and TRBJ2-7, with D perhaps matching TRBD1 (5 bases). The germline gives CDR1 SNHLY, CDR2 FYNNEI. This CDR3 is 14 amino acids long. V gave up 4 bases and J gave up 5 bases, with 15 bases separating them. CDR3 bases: TGTGCCAGCAGTGGGGAACAGGTGGGCGACGAGCAGTACTTC. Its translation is CASSGEQVGDEQYF.

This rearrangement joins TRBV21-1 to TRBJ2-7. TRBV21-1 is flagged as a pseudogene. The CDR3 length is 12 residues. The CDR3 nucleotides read TGTGCCAGCACCCACCTGACAAGCGAGCAGTACTTC. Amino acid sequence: CASTHLTSEQYF.

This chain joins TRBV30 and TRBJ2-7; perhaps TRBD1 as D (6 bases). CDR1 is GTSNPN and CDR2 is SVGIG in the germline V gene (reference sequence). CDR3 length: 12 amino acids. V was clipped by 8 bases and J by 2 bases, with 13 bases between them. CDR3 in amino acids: CAGGRGTYEQYF. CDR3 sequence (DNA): TGTGCCGGAGGCAGGGGTACCTACGAGCAGTACTTC.

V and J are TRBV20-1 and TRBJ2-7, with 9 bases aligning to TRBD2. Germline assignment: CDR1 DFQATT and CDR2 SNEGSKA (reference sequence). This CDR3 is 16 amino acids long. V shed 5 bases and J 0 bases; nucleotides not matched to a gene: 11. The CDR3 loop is CSAQLPAGGSSYEQYF. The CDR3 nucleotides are TGCAGTGCTCAGCTCCCGGCGGGAGGGTCCTCCTACGAGCAGTACTTC.

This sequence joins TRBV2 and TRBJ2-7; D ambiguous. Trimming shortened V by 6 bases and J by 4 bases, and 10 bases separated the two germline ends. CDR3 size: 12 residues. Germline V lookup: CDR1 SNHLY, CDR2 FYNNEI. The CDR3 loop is CASRLTLYEQYF. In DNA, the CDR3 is TGTGCCAGCAGATTGACTTTATACGAGCAGTACTTC.

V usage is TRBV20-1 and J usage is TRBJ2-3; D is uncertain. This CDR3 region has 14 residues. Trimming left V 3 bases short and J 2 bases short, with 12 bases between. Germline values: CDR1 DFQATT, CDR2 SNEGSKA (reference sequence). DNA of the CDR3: TGCAGTGCTAGTAAGCCCCCTGTCACAGATACGCAGTATTTT. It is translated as CSASKPPVTDTQYF.

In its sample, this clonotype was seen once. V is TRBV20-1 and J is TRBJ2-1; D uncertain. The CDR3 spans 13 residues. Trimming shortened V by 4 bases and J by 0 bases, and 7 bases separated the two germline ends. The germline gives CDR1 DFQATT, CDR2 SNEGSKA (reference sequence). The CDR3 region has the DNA TGCAGTGCTATAGCCTTCTCCTACAATGAGCAGTTCTTC. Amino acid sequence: CSAIAFSYNEQFF.

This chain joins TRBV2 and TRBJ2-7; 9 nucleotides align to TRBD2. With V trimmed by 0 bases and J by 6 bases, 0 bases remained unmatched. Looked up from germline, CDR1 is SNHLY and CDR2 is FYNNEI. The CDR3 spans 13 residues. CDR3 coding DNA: TGTGCCAGCAGTGAAGCGCGGGGGGGCGAGCAGTACTTC. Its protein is CASSEARGGEQYF.

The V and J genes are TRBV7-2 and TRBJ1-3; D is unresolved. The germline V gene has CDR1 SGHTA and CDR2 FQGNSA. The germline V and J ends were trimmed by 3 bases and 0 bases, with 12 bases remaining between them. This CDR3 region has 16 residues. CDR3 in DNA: TGTGCCAGCAGCTTCGGTCGTTTCACCTCTGGAAACACCATATATTTT. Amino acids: CASSFGRFTSGNTIYF.

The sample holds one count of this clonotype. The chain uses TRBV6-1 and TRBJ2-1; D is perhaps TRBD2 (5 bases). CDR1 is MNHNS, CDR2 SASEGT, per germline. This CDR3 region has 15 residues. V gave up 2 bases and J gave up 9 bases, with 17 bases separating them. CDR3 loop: CASSEIDFGLGEQFF. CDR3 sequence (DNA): TGTGCCAGCAGTGAAATCGACTTCGGACTGGGTGAGCAGTTCTTC.

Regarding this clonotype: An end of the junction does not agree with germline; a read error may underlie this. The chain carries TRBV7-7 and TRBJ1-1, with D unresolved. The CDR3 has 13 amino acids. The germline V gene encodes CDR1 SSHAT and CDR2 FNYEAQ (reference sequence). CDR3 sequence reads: CTSSLNTDTEAFF. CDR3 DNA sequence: TGTACCAGCAGCCTAAACACTGACACTGAAGCTTTCTTT.

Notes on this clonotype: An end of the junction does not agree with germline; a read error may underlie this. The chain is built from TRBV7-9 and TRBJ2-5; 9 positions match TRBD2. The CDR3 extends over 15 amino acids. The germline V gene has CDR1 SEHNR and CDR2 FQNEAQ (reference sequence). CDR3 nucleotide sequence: TGTGCCATCAGCCGGCCCCTAGCGGGACAAGAGACCCAGTACTTC. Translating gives CAISRPLAGQETQYF. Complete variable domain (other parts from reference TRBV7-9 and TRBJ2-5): DTGVSQNPRHKITKRGQNVTFRCDPISEHNRLYWYRQTLGQGPEFLTYFQNEAQLEKSRLLSDRFSAERPKGSFSTLEIQRTEQGDSAMYLCAISRPLAGQETQYFGPGTRLLVL.

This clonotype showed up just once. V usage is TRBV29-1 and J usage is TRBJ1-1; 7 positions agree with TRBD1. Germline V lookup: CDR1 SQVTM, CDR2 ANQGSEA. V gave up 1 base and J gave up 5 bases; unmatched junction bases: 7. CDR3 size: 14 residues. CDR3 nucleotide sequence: TGCAGCGTTGAAGTCTTAGGGGGCTTTACTGAAGCTTTCTTT. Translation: CSVEVLGGFTEAFF.

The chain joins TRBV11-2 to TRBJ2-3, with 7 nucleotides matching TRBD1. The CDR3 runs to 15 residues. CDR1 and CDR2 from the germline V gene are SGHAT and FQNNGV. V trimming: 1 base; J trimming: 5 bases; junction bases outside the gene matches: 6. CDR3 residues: CASSLAGQAGDTQYF. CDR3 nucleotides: TGTGCCAGCAGCTTAGCCGGACAGGCGGGAGATACGCAGTATTTT.

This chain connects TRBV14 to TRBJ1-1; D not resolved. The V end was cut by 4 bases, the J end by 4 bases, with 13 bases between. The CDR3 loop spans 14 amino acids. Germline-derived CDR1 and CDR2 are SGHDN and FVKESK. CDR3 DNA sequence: TGTGCCAGCAGCCGACACGGGGTGGGCACTGAAGCTTTCTTT. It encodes CASSRHGVGTEAFF.

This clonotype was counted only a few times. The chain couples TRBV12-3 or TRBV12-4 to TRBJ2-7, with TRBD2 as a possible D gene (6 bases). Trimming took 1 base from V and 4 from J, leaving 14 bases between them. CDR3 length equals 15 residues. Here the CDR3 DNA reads TGTGCCAGCAGTTTAGGCACTAGCCATGGGTACGAGCAGTACTTC. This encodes CASSLGTSHGYEQYF.

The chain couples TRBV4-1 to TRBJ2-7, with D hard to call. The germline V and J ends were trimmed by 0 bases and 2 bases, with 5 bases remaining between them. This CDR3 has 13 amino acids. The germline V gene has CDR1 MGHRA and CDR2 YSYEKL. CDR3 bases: TGCGCCAGCAGCCAAGAGAGGACCTACGAGCAGTACTTC. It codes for CASSQERTYEQYF.

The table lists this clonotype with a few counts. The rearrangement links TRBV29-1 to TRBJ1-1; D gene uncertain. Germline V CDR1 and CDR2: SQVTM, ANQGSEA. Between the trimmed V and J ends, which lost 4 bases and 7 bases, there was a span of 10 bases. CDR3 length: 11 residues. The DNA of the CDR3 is TGCAGCGTTGTCCGACACCGTGAAGCTTTCTTT. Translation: CSVVRHREAFF.

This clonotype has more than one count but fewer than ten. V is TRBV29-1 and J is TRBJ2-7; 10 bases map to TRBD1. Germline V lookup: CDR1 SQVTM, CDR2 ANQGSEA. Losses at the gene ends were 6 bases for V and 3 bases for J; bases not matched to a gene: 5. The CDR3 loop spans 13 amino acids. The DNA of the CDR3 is TGCAGCGTGGGAGGACAGGGGGACTACGAGCAGTACTTC. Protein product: CSVGGQGDYEQYF.

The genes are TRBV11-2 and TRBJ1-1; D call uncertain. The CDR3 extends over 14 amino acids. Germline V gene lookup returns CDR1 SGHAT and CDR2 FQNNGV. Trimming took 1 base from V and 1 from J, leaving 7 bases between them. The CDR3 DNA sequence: TGTGCCAGCAGCTTAGGTGCTGAGAACACTGAAGCTTTCTTT. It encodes CASSLGAENTEAFF.

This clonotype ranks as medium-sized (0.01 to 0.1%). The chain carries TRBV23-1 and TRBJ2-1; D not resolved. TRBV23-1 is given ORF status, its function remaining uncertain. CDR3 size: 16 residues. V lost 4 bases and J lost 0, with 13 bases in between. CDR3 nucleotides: TGCGCCAGCAGTCCCTTCAGGTCCCGCTCCTACAATGAGCAGTTCTTC. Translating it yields CASSPFRSRSYNEQFF.

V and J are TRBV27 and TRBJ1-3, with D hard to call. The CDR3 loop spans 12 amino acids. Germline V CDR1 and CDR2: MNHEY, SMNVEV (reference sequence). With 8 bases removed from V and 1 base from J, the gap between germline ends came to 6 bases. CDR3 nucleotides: TGTGCCAGCGGGGTGTCTGGAAACACCATATATTTT. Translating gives CASGVSGNTIYF.

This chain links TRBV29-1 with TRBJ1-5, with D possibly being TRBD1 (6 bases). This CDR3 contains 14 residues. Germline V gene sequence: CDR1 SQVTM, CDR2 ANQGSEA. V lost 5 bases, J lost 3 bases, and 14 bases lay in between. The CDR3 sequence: CSVSRGGPNQPQHF. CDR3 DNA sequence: TGCAGCGTTTCCCGGGGGGGGCCCAATCAGCCCCAGCATTTT.

The CDR3, as DNA: TGTGCCAGCAGCGTGGCAACTAACACCGGGGAGCTGTTTTTT. Residues: CASSVATNTGELFF. The chain uses TRBV9 and TRBJ2-2; D remains ambiguous. CDR3 length: 14 residues. Between the trimmed V and J ends, which lost 2 bases and 2 bases, there was a span of 7 bases. The germline CDR1 and CDR2 sequences are SGDLS and YYNGEE.

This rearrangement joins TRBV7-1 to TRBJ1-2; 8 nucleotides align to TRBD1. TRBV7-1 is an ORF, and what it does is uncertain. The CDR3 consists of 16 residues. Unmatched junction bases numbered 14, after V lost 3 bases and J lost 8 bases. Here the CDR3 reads CASSSRLRDRGVGYTF. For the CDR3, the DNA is TGTGCCAGCAGCTCTCGCCTACGTGACAGGGGTGTCGGCTACACCTTC.

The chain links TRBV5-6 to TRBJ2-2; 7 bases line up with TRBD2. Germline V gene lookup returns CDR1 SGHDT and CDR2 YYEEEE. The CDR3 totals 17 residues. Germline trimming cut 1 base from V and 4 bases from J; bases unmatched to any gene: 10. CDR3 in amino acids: CASSLIRLAESTGELFF. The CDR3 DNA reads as TGTGCCAGCAGCTTGATCCGCCTAGCGGAAAGCACCGGGGAGCTGTTTTTT.

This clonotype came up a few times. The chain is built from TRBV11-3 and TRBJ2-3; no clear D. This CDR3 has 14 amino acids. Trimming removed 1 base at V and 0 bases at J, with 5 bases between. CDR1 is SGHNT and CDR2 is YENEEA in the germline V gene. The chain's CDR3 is CASSLGRSTDTQYF. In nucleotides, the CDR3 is TGTGCCAGCAGCTTAGGACGGAGCACAGATACGCAGTATTTT.